These 7 T cell receptor beta chains originate from one sample sequenced in a study of blood T cell repertoires in COVID-19. Clones were read by immunoSEQ multiplex PCR, and TCRdb kept only the in-frame ones, dropping some. The data hold 150,000 to 200,000 clones, with 89% observed a single time. The sequencing sample was made of peripheral blood. The receptors were sampled from a man between 18 and 29 years old who had recovered from COVID-19.

This clone has only a few counts. The chain links TRBV5-8 to TRBJ2-7; D is perhaps TRBD2 (6 bases). Per the germline V gene, CDR1 is SGHTS and CDR2 is YDEGEE. V gave up 0 bases and J gave up 2 bases, with 12 bases separating them. The CDR3 length is 15 residues. CDR3 amino acids: CASSLGGASPYEQYF. As DNA, the CDR3 is TGTGCCAGCAGCTTGGGCGGGGCCAGCCCCTACGAGCAGTACTTC.

This rearrangement joins TRBV5-6 to TRBJ1-2; D ambiguous. The V gene lost 1 base and the J gene lost 5 bases, with 21 bases spanning the gap. This CDR3 contains 17 residues. From germline, CDR1 is SGHDT and CDR2 YYEEEE. The CDR3 spells CASSLTPSTERAYGYTF. The CDR3 DNA is TGTGCCAGCAGCTTGACCCCCTCGACGGAGCGGGCATATGGCTACACCTTC. Using reference TRBV5-6 and TRBJ1-2 for the parts outside the CDR3, the full variable domain is DAGVTQSPTHLIKTRGQQVTLRCSPKSGHDTVSWYQQALGQGPQFIFQYYEEEERQRGNFPDRFSGHQFPNYSSELNVNALLLGDSALYLCASSLTPSTERAYGYTFGSGTRLTVV.

The chain employs TRBV28 and TRBJ1-6; TRBD1 matches 9 bases. CDR1 is MDHEN and CDR2 is SYDVKM in the germline V gene. This CDR3 has 16 residues. The junction had 5 bases not matched to a gene; V was cut back by 1 base and J by 7 bases. The DNA of the CDR3 is TGTGCCAGCAGTTTATTAAGGACAGGGGTCAATTCACCCCTCCACTTT. It codes for CASSLLRTGVNSPLHF.

The chain has TRBV10-3 and TRBJ2-1; no clear D. In germline, CDR1 is ENHRY, CDR2 SYGVKD. Deletions cut 6 bases from V and 0 bases from J, with 9 bases between. The CDR3 contains 14 residues. This CDR3 is CAISKETSYNEQFF. In DNA, the CDR3 is TGTGCCATCAGCAAGGAGACCTCCTACAATGAGCAGTTCTTC.

This sequence joins TRBV11-3 and TRBJ2-3; 8 positions match TRBD2. Germline V gives CDR1 SGHNT, CDR2 YENEEA. The CDR3 is made up of 16 amino acids. Germline trimming cut 1 base from V and 2 bases from J; bases unmatched to any gene: 5. Here the CDR3 DNA reads TGTGCCAGCAGCTTAGGGTATAGCGGGACCACAGATACGCAGTATTTT. Translated, it gives CASSLGYSGTTDTQYF.

The chain is built from TRBV19 and TRBJ1-5; D unresolved. The germline V gene encodes CDR1 LNHDA and CDR2 SQIVND (reference sequence). V lost 6 bases and J 3 bases, leaving 9 bases between the germline ends. The CDR3 runs to 13 residues. Written as DNA, the CDR3 is TGTGCCAGTAGATTGTTCTCCAATCAGCCCCAGCATTTT. It encodes CASRLFSNQPQHF.

The chain links TRBV11-2 to TRBJ2-5; 7 nucleotides agree with TRBD1. The ends lost 2 bases at V and 0 bases at J; junction bases unmatched: 3. In germline, CDR1 is SGHAT, CDR2 FQNNGV. The CDR3 is 15 residues long. In DNA form, the CDR3 reads TGTGCCAGCAGCTTAACAGGGGAGTACCAAGAGACCCAGTACTTC. Translation: CASSLTGEYQETQYF.